These 19 T cell receptor beta chains were sequenced from one sample in a study of CD8 T cells in ankylosing spondylitis. TCRdb recomputed calls from the 5' RACE reads with MiXCR, one row per CDR3 protein. The sample lists 200,000 to 250,000 distinct CDR3 sequences, around 24% seen once, with 6.6% in the top ten. Source material: blood, either unsorted or a sorted T cell fraction (not recorded which). The receptor source for this set is a male donor with ankylosing spondylitis or in good health (not recorded which).

CDR3 in DNA: TGTGCCAGCGCATATTCGCTGACAGGGGCAAAAGAGCAGTACTTC. It translates to CASAYSLTGAKEQYF. V gene TRBV6-1 combines with J gene TRBJ2-7; 8 bases agree with TRBD1. V dropped 8 bases and J dropped 7; count of bases not matched to a gene: 16. Germline CDR1 and CDR2: MNHNS and SASEGT. The CDR3 runs to 15 residues.

To note about this clonotype: Given a much more abundant clone one base away, this may be a read error. The rearrangement links TRBV18 to TRBJ1-4; TRBD1 matches 8 bases. This CDR3 is 13 amino acids long. Germline loops: CDR1 KGHSH, CDR2 LQKENI. V gave up 3 bases and J gave up 9 bases; unmatched junction bases: 3. CDR3 nucleotide sequence: TGTGCCAGCTCACCGGGACAGGATAAAAAACTGTTTTTT. This sequence encodes CASSPGQDKKLFF.

This clonotype was picked up many times. V is TRBV5-1 and J is TRBJ1-5; perhaps TRBD1 as D (6 bases). The germline V gene encodes CDR1 SGHRS and CDR2 YFSETQ. This CDR3 spans 14 amino acids. V lost 0 bases and J 5 bases, leaving 9 bases between the germline ends. The CDR3 spells CASSLEGGYQPQHF. CDR3 sequence (DNA): TGCGCCAGCAGCTTGGAGGGGGGCTATCAGCCCCAGCATTTT. Based on the CDR3 plus reference TRBV5-1 and TRBJ1-5, the full variable domain is KAGVTQTPRYLIKTRGQQVTLSCSPISGHRSVSWYQQTPGQGLQFLFEYFSETQRNKGNFPGRFSGRQFSNSRSEMNVSTLELGDSALYLCASSLEGGYQPQHFGDGTRLSIL.

Written as DNA, the CDR3 is TGTGCCACCTGCCGAACTTCCGGGACTAGCGGTCACACAGATACGCAGTATTTT. Its protein product is CATCRTSGTSGHTDTQYF. The genes are TRBV7-2 and TRBJ2-3, with 11 bases lining up with TRBD2. Germline-derived CDR1 and CDR2 are SGHTA and FQGNSA. This CDR3 is built from 18 residues. Trimming removed 10 bases from V and 2 bases from J; junction bases left unmatched: 17.

This clonotype was seen ten or more times. J is TRBJ1-3 and V is TRBV7-2, with D uncertain. The germline V and J ends were trimmed by 1 base and 3 bases, with 4 bases remaining between them. Germline values: CDR1 SGHTA, CDR2 FQGNSA. The CDR3 length is 13 residues. CDR3 amino acids: CASSLGGGNTIYF. Here the CDR3 DNA reads TGTGCCAGCAGCTTAGGTGGTGGAAACACCATATATTTT.

The chain carries TRBV20-1 and TRBJ2-1, with D perhaps matching TRBD2 (5 bases). From germline, CDR1 is DFQATT and CDR2 SNEGSKA (reference sequence). This CDR3 is built from 12 residues. Trimming took 3 bases from V and 9 from J, leaving 12 bases between them. This chain's CDR3 is CSASSSSTEQFF. The DNA for the CDR3 is TGCAGTGCTAGTTCTAGCTCCACTGAGCAGTTCTTC.

The chain links TRBV6-1 to TRBJ2-1, with TRBD1 matching over 8 bases. The CDR3 is 16 amino acids. The junction had 11 bases not matched to a gene; V was cut back by 6 bases and J by 4 bases. CDR1 is MNHNS, CDR2 SASEGT, per germline. The CDR3: CASRVQGAMGYNEQFF. The CDR3 DNA reads as TGTGCCAGCAGAGTTCAGGGGGCGATGGGGTACAATGAGCAGTTCTTC.

This clonotype appeared many times. This chain uses TRBV5-1 with TRBJ1-2; a weak D match, TRBD1 (6 bases). The ends were cut back, 7 bases at V and 5 bases at J, with 18 bases in the middle. Germline CDR1 and CDR2: SGHRS and YFSETQ. The CDR3 contains 14 residues. The CDR3 sequence: CASSQGHSRYGYTF. The CDR3 bases are TGCGCCAGCTCCCAGGGACATAGTCGATATGGCTACACCTTC.

The rearrangement links TRBV5-8 to TRBJ2-3; D gene uncertain. Trimming took off 0 bases at V and 1 base at J, with 9 bases between the two ends. The CDR3 covers 15 residues. The germline V gene has CDR1 SGHTS and CDR2 YDEGEE. CDR3: CASSLGFGGTDTQYF. In DNA form, the CDR3 reads TGTGCCAGCAGCTTGGGTTTTGGGGGCACAGATACGCAGTATTTT.

This clonotype was recorded at least ten times. The V call is TRBV5-1, the J call TRBJ1-1; 8 positions agree with TRBD1. With 4 bases clipped from V and 5 bases from J, the junction kept 10 bases outside the gene matches. The germline V gene has CDR1 SGHRS and CDR2 YFSETQ. The CDR3 has 15 amino acids. This chain's CDR3 is CASSPEQGERTEAFF. The CDR3, as DNA: TGCGCCAGCAGCCCCGAACAGGGGGAACGTACTGAAGCTTTCTTT. The whole variable domain, remainder taken from reference TRBV5-1 and TRBJ1-1, is KAGVTQTPRYLIKTRGQQVTLSCSPISGHRSVSWYQQTPGQGLQFLFEYFSETQRNKGNFPGRFSGRQFSNSRSEMNVSTLELGDSALYLCASSPEQGERTEAFFGQGTRLTVV.

There are many counts of this clonotype. The chain has TRBV5-1 and TRBJ2-1; possible D gene TRBD1, 6 bases. With 6 bases removed from V and 7 bases from J, the gap between germline ends came to 23 bases. Germline CDR1 SGHRS, CDR2 YFSETQ. The CDR3 covers 16 residues. CDR3 protein: CASKGTKDFHRNEQFF. The CDR3 coding sequence is TGCGCCAGCAAGGGGACAAAGGACTTCCACAGGAATGAGCAGTTCTTC.

In this sample, this clonotype turned up many times. The rearrangement links TRBV12-3 or TRBV12-4 to TRBJ1-1, with 7 nucleotides matching TRBD1. Germline trimming cut 2 bases from V and 6 bases from J; bases unmatched to any gene: 9. This CDR3 spans 15 amino acids. CDR3 residues: CASSLLSGTASEAFF. As DNA, the CDR3 is TGTGCCAGCAGTTTACTCTCCGGGACAGCATCTGAAGCTTTCTTT.

This chain connects TRBV6-1 to TRBJ2-1, with TRBD2 identical over 9 bases. CDR1 is MNHNS and CDR2 is SASEGT in the germline V gene. J gave up 4 bases and V 5 bases, and 3 bases lay outside the gene matches. CDR3 length equals 14 residues. The CDR3 coding sequence is TGTGCCAGCAGTCTAGCGGGAATGTACAATGAGCAGTTCTTC. Translated: CASSLAGMYNEQFF.

This clonotype was observed a few times. This chain uses TRBV7-9 with TRBJ2-7; 12 nucleotides match TRBD2. This CDR3 contains 15 residues. After removal of 3 bases from V and 6 bases from J, the junction contained 6 bases not matched to a gene. CDR1 and CDR2 (germline): SEHNR, FQNEAQ (reference sequence). CDR3 residues: CASSFLAGGSGEQYF. The CDR3 DNA reads TGTGCCAGCAGCTTCCTAGCGGGAGGGTCCGGCGAGCAGTACTTC.

This clonotype was observed a few times. V usage is TRBV5-1 and J usage is TRBJ2-5; 9 nucleotides match TRBD1. This CDR3 spans 13 amino acids. V shed 4 bases and J 5 bases; nucleotides not matched to a gene: 3. Germline lookup yields CDR1 SGHRS and CDR2 YFSETQ. The CDR3, as DNA: TGCGCCAGCAGCGGGGACAGGGTTGAGACCCAGTACTTC. As protein: CASSGDRVETQYF.

This clonotype has a handful of counts. The chain is built from TRBV24-1 and TRBJ2-1; tentative D call: TRBD2 (5 bases). The CDR3 runs 14 residues. Germline CDR1 and CDR2: KGHDR and SFDVKD. Trimming left V 5 bases short and J 7 bases short, with 14 bases between. The CDR3 DNA reads TGTGCCACCAGTGCTTCGGGAAGTTGGAATGAGCAGTTCTTC. Protein sequence: CATSASGSWNEQFF.

At least ten counts were recorded for this clonotype. V and J are TRBV12-3 or TRBV12-4 and TRBJ1-4; D unresolved. The CDR3 has 14 residues. V gave up 6 bases and J gave up 7 bases, with 15 bases separating them. CDR3 nucleotide sequence: TGTGCCAGCAGGTATTCGGGAGGATCTGAAAAACTGTTTTTT. Protein product: CASRYSGGSEKLFF.

This clonotype was detected ten times or more. This sequence joins TRBV20-1 and TRBJ2-5, with D hard to call. The CDR3 loop spans 12 amino acids. CDR1 and CDR2 (germline): DFQATT, SNEGSKA (reference sequence). Trimming cost V 3 bases and J 3 bases, with 8 bases left between them. Here the CDR3 DNA reads TGCAGTGCTAGTGGAGAGGAAGAGACCCAGTACTTC. Encoded protein: CSASGEEETQYF.

The chain uses TRBV19 and TRBJ2-5, with D perhaps given as TRBD1 or TRBD2 (6 bases each). Germline CDR1 and CDR2: LNHDA and SQIVND (reference sequence). V shed 4 bases and J shed 8 bases, with 11 bases lying between them. The CDR3 totals 12 residues. Here the CDR3 reads CASSNRDFTQYF. CDR3 nucleotides: TGTGCCAGTAGTAACAGGGACTTCACCCAGTACTTC.